These T cell receptor beta chains were read from a single sample in a study of early T cells in non-severe SARS-CoV-2 infection. TCRdb re-derived calls from the 5' RACE reads in MiXCR, one entry per CDR3 protein. Of some 45,000 distinct CDR3 sequences listed, about 6% are singletons. The input for sequencing was whole blood, taken at baseline. These receptors all stem from an adult who was a healthcare worker with PCR-confirmed SARS-CoV-2 infection or an uninfected control (not recorded which). Both conserved end residues are trimmed from each CDR3. Where a row states a size, it is once, few, many or the class of an expanded clone; other rows omit it.

TRBV9	many	TRBJ2-3	ASSSGGSDTQY
TRBV7-2	few	TRBJ2-3	ASSLFSDTDTQY
TRBV10-2	many	TRBJ2-1	ASSSPSGGSYNEQF
TRBV10-3	many	TRBJ2-7	AISGRTDLSYEQY
TRBV7-6	few	TRBJ2-5	ASSPILGETQY
TRBV19	many	TRBJ1-5	ASSPTGGAGQPQH
TRBV12-3/TRBV12-4	few	TRBJ1-1	ASSLVGGTEAF
TRBV6-1	.	TRBJ2-7	ASSEGRTGPYEQY
TRBV6-6	.	TRBJ2-3	ASSQSLGGTDTQY
TRBV20-1	many	TRBJ2-1	SAPPEHEQF
TRBV5-1	few	TRBJ1-3	ASTLGQLNSGNTIY
TRBV12-3/TRBV12-4	.	TRBJ1-4	ASSSAGLSWELF
TRBV12-3/TRBV12-4	few	TRBJ1-2	ASSFGFSGGGYGYT
TRBV6-2/TRBV6-3	many	TRBJ2-5	ASSYSRGVQGQETQY
TRBV6-5	few	TRBJ2-3	ASRQTVSDTQY
TRBV20-1	few	TRBJ2-2	SARALGGSDTGELF
TRBV7-9	few	TRBJ1-4	ASSFTKRGLEEKLF
TRBV6-2/TRBV6-3	many	TRBJ2-1	ASSPARGRGNEQF
TRBV4-1	.	TRBJ1-1	ASSSNGRVWTEAF
TRBV4-1	few	TRBJ2-7	ASSQDTGGEQY
TRBV10-2	many	TRBJ2-5	ATKTGLSTETQY
TRBV6-6	few	TRBJ1-2	ASSYSTVEQSYGYT
TRBV30	.	TRBJ1-6	AWTIPGTLSSYNSPLH
TRBV11-2	many	TRBJ2-1	ASSGGGYNEQF
TRBV5-4	many	TRBJ1-1	ASGSDGP
TRBV7-2	many	TRBJ2-7	ASSLGSLTYEQY
TRBV7-2	.	TRBJ1-1	ASSFADRNTEAF
TRBV4-1	.	TRBJ2-5	ASSQERGGPQETQY
TRBV6-2/TRBV6-3	many	TRBJ2-7	ASGTGTPYEQY
TRBV11-2	many	TRBJ2-3	ASRRNSPSDTQY
TRBV20-1	few	TRBJ1-5	SARPGGVGNQPQH
TRBV27	many	TRBJ1-2	ASSQGPPFGYT
TRBV3-1	many	TRBJ1-1	ASSQDITVGNTEAF
TRBV25-1	many	TRBJ1-6	ASSDPNSPLH
TRBV7-9	many	TRBJ2-5	ASSVHSGTGGLETQY